A single sample is the source of the 2 T cell receptor beta chains below, sequenced in a study of blood T cell repertoires in COVID-19. The method was immunoSEQ multiplex PCR; TCRdb's version includes in-frame clones alone and lacks a portion of them. Of over 85,000 clones listed, around 87% are singletons. Sequenced sample: peripheral blood. Source of these receptors: a human donor in a cohort sampled during active COVID-19.

The rearrangement links TRBV7-2 to TRBJ2-7; 8 positions match TRBD2. V shed 5 bases and J 6 bases; nucleotides not matched to a gene: 15. The CDR3 sequence is 16 residues long. Germline lookup yields CDR1 SGHTA and CDR2 FQGNSA. The DNA for the CDR3 is TGTGCCAGCAGCCAAGGTAGGGCCAGCGGGAGCAGCGAGCAGTACTTC. Protein product: CASSQGRASGSSEQYF. Supplemented by reference TRBV7-2 and TRBJ2-7, the full variable domain reads GAGVSQSPSNKVTEKGKDVELRCDPISGHTALYWYRQSLGQGLEFLIYFQGNSAPDKSGLPSDRFSAERTGGSVSTLTIQRTQQEDSAVYLCASSQGRASGSSEQYFGPGTRLTVT.

This clone was detected once. V is TRBV28 and J is TRBJ1-2; 8 bases agree with TRBD1. The CDR3 totals 15 residues. Germline lookup yields CDR1 MDHEN and CDR2 SYDVKM. With V trimmed by 3 bases and J by 3 bases, 6 bases remained unmatched. In DNA, the CDR3 is TGTGCCAGCAGTTTTGCAGGGGGCTGGGACTATGGCTACACCTTC. Translated: CASSFAGGWDYGYTF.